The clone carrying this T cell receptor beta chain was counted only a few times. The sample is drawn from a study of cytomegalovirus exposure and HLA in healthy donors. PCR was performed using 60 Vbeta and 13 Jbeta primers. Generated by immunoSEQ multiplex PCR, the TCRdb table keeps only in-frame clones and is missing some. Among 150,000 to 200,000 clones listed, 77% were seen once. CDR3 length: 16 residues. Trimming took 4 bases from V and 1 from J; bases not matched to a gene: 11. The germline CDR1 and CDR2 sequences are SGHNT and YYREEE (reference sequence). As for the donors, each was a healthy bone marrow donor.

Sequencing was carried out using PBMCs. This TCR was recovered from a man aged 18 to 30 in good health and CMV-seronegative. The J gene is TRBJ2-7, the V gene TRBV5-4, with 7 bases identical to TRBD2. CDR3 sequence: CASSSYPSGLSYEQYF. The CDR3 bases are TGTGCCAGCAGCAGCTACCCTAGCGGCTTATCCTACGAGCAGTACTTC.